A single sample gave rise to the 3 T cell receptor beta chains below, sequenced in a study of blood T cell repertoires in COVID-19. The assay was immunoSEQ multiplex PCR, and TCRdb's table has in-frame clones only and misses some. The sample consists of roughly 170,000 clones, 70% to 90% of them appearing once. Sequencing input: peripheral blood. The source of these receptors is a man between 65 and 79 years old with active or convalescent COVID-19.

V gene TRBV6-2 or TRBV6-3 combines with J gene TRBJ1-1; D remains ambiguous. V lost 2 bases and J lost 4, with 8 bases in between. Germline values: CDR1 MNHEY, CDR2 SVGEGT. This CDR3 region has 13 residues. CDR3: CASSYKPGTEAFF. The CDR3 nucleotides are TGTGCCAGCAGTTACAAGCCAGGCACTGAAGCTTTCTTT.

The CDR3 sequence is CASSFARGSSYGYTF. CDR3 nucleotide sequence: TGTGCCAGCAGCTTCGCTCGCGGAAGCTCCTATGGCTACACCTTC. The chain couples TRBV5-8 to TRBJ1-2, with unresolved D. V gave up 2 bases and J gave up 4 bases, with 15 bases separating them. CDR1 is SGHTS and CDR2 is YDEGEE in the germline V gene. The CDR3 consists of 15 residues.

This sequence joins TRBV16 and TRBJ2-7, with D uncertain. Germline CDR1 and CDR2: KGHSY and FQNENV. Trimming stripped 3 bases from V and 9 bases from J, with 9 bases between. This CDR3 region has 11 residues. The CDR3 coding sequence is TGTGCCAGCAGCCAGTCTGAAGCGCAGTACTTC. This sequence encodes CASSQSEAQYF.